The 5 T cell receptor beta chains listed next were all sequenced from one sample in a study of OX40 agonist ivuxolimab in advanced cancers. Library preparation was by the immunoSEQ multiplex PCR assay. Here the immuneACCESS table is served through TCRdb, limited to in-frame sequences with V and J called. Missing clones are a known gap in these copies; in checked studies unresolved V genes cover under half, and the rest lacks a known reason. Present in this sample are around 100,000 clones, 75% to 95% of which were seen just once. Roughly 0.56% of the sample comes from the top ten. Sequencing used CD4+ or CD8+ T cells sorted from blood, obtained in a trial of the OX40 agonist ivuxolimab. The receptors stem from an adult with an advanced solid tumor such as melanoma, head and neck, liver or kidney cancer.

CDR3 in amino acids: CATRTGQETQYF. Here the CDR3 DNA reads TGTGCCACCAGGACAGGCCAAGAGACCCAGTACTTC. The J gene is TRBJ2-5, the V gene TRBV19; TRBD1 matches 7 bases. In germline, CDR1 is LNHDA, CDR2 SQIVND (reference sequence). V gave up 10 bases and J gave up 1 base; unmatched junction bases: 3. This CDR3 contains 12 residues. The full variable domain, with the rest looked up from reference TRBV19 and TRBJ2-5, is DGGITQSPKYLFRKEGQNVTLSCEQNLNHDAMYWYRQDPGQGLRLIYYSQIVNDFQKGDIAEGYSVSREKKESFPLTVTSAQKNPTAFYLCATRTGQETQYFGPGTRLLVL.

This clone was picked up a small number of times. This chain uses TRBV7-9 with TRBJ2-7; 8 positions agree with TRBD1. Germline CDR1 SEHNR, CDR2 FQNEAQ (reference sequence). Losses at the gene ends were 5 bases for V and 3 bases for J; bases not matched to a gene: 0. This CDR3 spans 12 amino acids. The CDR3 is CASSTGGYEQYF. In nucleotides, the CDR3 is TGTGCCAGCAGCACAGGGGGCTACGAGCAGTACTTC.

The CDR3 sequence: CASSIGQQETQYF. The CDR3 DNA sequence: TGTGCCAGTAGTATTGGACAGCAAGAGACCCAGTACTTC. The V and J genes are TRBV19 and TRBJ2-5; possible D gene TRBD1, 6 bases. The CDR3 length is 13 residues. Germline lookup yields CDR1 LNHDA and CDR2 SQIVND (reference sequence). V was clipped by 3 bases and J by 2 bases, with 7 bases between them.

As concerns this clone: The same CDR3 is also encoded by other DNA sequences in this sample. The rearrangement joins TRBV4-1 to TRBJ2-2; tentative D call: TRBD1 (6 bases). Deletions cut 3 bases from V and 4 bases from J, with 15 bases between. Germline assignment: CDR1 MGHRA and CDR2 YSYEKL. The CDR3 has 16 residues. CDR3: CASSQGAGPVTGELFF. The CDR3 DNA follows: TGCGCCAGCAGCCAGGGGGCAGGTCCAGTCACCGGGGAGCTGTTTTTT.

The chain carries TRBV19 and TRBJ2-3; the D gene could be TRBD1 or TRBD2 (5 bases each). This CDR3 region has 18 residues. Germline lookup yields CDR1 LNHDA and CDR2 SQIVND (reference sequence). Trimming cost V 5 bases and J 1 base, with 22 bases left between them. The CDR3 reads CASSHRPLGTWGTDTQYF. The CDR3 DNA reads TGTGCCAGTAGTCACCGCCCCCTTGGGACGTGGGGCACAGATACGCAGTATTTT.